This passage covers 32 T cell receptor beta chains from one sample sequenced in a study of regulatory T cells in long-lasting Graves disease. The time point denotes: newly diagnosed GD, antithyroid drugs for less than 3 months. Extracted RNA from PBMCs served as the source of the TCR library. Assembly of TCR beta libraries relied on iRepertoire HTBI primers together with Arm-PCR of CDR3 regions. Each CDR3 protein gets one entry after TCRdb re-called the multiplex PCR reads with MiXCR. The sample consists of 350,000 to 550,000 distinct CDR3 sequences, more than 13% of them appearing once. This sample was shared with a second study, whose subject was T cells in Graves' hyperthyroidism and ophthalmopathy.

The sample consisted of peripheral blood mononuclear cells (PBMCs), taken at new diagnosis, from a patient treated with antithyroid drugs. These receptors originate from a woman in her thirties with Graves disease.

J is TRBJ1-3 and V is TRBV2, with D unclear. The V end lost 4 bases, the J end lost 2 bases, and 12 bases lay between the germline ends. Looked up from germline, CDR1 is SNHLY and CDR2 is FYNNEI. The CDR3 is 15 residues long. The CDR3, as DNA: TGTGCCAGCAGTGGTTTCCGGGTGGCTGGAAACACCATATATTTT. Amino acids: CASSGFRVAGNTIYF. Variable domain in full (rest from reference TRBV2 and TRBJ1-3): EPEVTQTPSHQVTQMGQEVILRCVPISNHLYFYWYRQILGQKVEFLVSFYNNEISEKSEIFDDQFSVERPDGSNFTLKIRSTKLEDSAMYFCASSGFRVAGNTIYFGEGSWLTVV.

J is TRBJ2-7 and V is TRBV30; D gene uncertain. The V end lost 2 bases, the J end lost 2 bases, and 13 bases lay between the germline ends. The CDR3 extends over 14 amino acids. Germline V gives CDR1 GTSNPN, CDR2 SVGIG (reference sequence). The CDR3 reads CAWSLRHQTYEQYF. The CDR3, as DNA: TGTGCCTGGAGTCTTAGACACCAGACCTACGAGCAGTACTTC.

Here the CDR3 DNA reads TGCGCCAGCAGCGGGGGGACAGCTGAAGCTTTCTTT. Translation gives CASSGGTAEAFF. The rearrangement joins TRBV5-1 to TRBJ1-1; 7 nucleotides line up with TRBD1. The CDR3 contains 12 residues. The germline gives CDR1 SGHRS, CDR2 YFSETQ. V was pared by 4 bases and J by 6 bases, with 3 bases of the junction left unmatched.

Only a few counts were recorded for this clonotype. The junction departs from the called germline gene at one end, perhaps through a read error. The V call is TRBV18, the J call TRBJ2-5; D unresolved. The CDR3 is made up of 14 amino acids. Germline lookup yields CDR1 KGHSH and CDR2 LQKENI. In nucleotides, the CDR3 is TGTGCCAGCTCACCGGGCCCCCCCCAAGAGACCCGGTACTTC. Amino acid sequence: CASSPGPPQETRYF. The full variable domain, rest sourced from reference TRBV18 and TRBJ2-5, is NAGVMQNPRHLVRRRGQEARLRCSPMKGHSHVYWYRQLPEEGLKFMVYLQKENIIDESGMPKERFSAEFPKEGPSILRIQQVVRGDSAAYFCASSPGPPQETRYFGPGTRLLVL.

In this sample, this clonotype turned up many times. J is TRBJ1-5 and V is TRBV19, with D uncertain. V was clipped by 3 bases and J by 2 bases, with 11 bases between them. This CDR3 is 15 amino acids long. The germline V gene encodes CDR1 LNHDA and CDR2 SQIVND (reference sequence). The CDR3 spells CASSMVGDGNQPQHF. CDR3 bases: TGTGCCAGTAGTATGGTGGGCGATGGCAATCAGCCCCAGCATTTT. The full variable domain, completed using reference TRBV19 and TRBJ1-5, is DGGITQSPKYLFRKEGQNVTLSCEQNLNHDAMYWYRQDPGQGLRLIYYSQIVNDFQKGDIAEGYSVSREKKESFPLTVTSAQKNPTAFYLCASSMVGDGNQPQHFGDGTRLSIL.

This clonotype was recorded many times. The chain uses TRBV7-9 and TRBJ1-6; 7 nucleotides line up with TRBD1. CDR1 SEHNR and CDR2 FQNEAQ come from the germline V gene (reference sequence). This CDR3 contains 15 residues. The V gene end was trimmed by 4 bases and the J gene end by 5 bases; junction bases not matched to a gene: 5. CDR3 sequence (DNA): TGTGCCAGCAGCTCCAGACAGGGCAATAATTCACCCCTCCACTTT. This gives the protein CASSSRQGNNSPLHF. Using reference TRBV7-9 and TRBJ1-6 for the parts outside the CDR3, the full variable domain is DTGVSQNPRHKITKRGQNVTFRCDPISEHNRLYWYRQTLGQGPEFLTYFQNEAQLEKSRLLSDRFSAERPKGSFSTLEIQRTEQGDSAMYLCASSSRQGNNSPLHFGNGTRLTVT.

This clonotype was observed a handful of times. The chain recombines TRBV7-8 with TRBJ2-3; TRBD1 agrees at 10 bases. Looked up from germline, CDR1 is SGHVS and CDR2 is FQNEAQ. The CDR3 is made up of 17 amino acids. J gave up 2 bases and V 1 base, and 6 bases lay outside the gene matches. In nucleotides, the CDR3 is TGTGCCAGCAGCTTAGGGGCCGGGACAGGGGCCACAGATACGCAGTATTTT. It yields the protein CASSLGAGTGATDTQYF.

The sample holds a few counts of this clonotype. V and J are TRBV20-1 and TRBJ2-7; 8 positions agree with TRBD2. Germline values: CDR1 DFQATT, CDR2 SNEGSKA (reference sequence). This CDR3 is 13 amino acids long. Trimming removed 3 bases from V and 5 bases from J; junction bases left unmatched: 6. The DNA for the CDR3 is TGCAGTGCTAGTAGCGGGACAACCCACGAGCAGTACTTC. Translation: CSASSGTTHEQYF.

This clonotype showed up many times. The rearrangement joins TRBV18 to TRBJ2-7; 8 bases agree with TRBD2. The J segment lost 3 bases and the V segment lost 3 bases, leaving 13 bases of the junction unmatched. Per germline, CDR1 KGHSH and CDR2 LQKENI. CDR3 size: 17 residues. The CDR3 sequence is CASSPSSGSGRGYEQYF. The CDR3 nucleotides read TGTGCCAGCTCACCGTCCAGCGGGAGTGGCCGAGGCTACGAGCAGTACTTC. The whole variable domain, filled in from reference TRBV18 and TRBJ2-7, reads NAGVMQNPRHLVRRRGQEARLRCSPMKGHSHVYWYRQLPEEGLKFMVYLQKENIIDESGMPKERFSAEFPKEGPSILRIQQVVRGDSAAYFCASSPSSGSGRGYEQYFGPGTRLTVT.

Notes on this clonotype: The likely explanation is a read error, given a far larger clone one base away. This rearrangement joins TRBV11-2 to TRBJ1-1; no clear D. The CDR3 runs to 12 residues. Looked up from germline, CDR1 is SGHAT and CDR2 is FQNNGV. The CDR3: CVSSLASTEAFF. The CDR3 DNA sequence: TGTGTCAGCAGCTTAGCGAGCACTGAAGCTTTCTTT. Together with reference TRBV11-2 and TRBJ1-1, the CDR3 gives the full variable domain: EAGVAQSPRYKIIEKRQSVAFWCNPISGHATLYWYQQILGQGPKLLIQFQNNGVVDDSQLPKDRFSAERLKGVDSTLKIQPAKLEDSAVYLCVSSLASTEAFFGQGTRLTVV.

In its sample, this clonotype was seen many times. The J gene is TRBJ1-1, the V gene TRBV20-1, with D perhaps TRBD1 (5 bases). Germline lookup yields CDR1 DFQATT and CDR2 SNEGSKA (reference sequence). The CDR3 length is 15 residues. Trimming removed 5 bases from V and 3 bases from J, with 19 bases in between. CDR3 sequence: CSAFSPEGMDTEAFF. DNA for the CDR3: TGCAGTGCTTTCTCCCCCGAGGGGATGGACACTGAAGCTTTCTTT.

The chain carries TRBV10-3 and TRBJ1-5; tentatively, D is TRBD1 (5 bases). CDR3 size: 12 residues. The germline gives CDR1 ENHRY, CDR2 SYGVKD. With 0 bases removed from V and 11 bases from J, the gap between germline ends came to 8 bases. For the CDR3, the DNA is TGTGCCATCAGTGAGTCGGGGGAGGCCCAGCATTTT. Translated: CAISESGEAQHF.

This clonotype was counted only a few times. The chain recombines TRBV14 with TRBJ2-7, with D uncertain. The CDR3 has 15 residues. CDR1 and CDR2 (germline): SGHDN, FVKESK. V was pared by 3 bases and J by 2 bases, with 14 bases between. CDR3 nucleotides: TGTGCCAGCAGCCACCTCAGTAGTAAACCCTACGAGCAGTACTTC. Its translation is CASSHLSSKPYEQYF. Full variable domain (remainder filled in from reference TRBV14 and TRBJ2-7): EAGVTQFPSHSVIEKGQTVTLRCDPISGHDNLYWYRRVMGKEIKFLLHFVKESKQDESGMPNNRFLAERTGGTYSTLKVQPAELEDSGVYFCASSHLSSKPYEQYFGPGTRLTVT.

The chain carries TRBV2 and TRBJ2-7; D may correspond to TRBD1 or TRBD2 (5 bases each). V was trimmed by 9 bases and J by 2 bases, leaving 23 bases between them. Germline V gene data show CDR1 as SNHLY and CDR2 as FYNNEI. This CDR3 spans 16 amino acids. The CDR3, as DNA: TGTGCCAGTAGTATAGCCCCGAGAGGGACCACCTACGAGCAGTACTTC. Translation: CASSIAPRGTTYEQYF.

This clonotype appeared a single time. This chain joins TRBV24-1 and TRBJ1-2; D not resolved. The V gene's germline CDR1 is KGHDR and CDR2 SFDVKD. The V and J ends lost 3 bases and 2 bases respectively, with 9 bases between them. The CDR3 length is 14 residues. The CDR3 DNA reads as TGTGCCACCAGTGATCCGCGAGGGAACTATGGCTACACCTTC. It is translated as CATSDPRGNYGYTF.

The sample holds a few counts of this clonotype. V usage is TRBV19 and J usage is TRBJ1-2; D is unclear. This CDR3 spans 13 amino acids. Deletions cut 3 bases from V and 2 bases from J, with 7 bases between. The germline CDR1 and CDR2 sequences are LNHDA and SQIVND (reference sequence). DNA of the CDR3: TGTGCCAGTAGTATGGAAGGGAACTATGGCTACACCTTC. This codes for CASSMEGNYGYTF.

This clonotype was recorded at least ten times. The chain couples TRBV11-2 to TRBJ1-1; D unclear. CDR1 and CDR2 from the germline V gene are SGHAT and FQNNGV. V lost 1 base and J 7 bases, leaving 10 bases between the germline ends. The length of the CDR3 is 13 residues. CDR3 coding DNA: TGTGCCAGCAGCTTAGGGTCGGTCGGTGAAGCTTTCTTT. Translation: CASSLGSVGEAFF.

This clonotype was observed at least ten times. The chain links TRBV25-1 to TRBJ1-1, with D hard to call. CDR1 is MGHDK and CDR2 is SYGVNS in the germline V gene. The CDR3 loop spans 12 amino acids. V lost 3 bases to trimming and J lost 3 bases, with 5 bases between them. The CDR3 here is CASSDHHTEAFF. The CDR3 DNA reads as TGTGCCAGCAGTGACCATCACACTGAAGCTTTCTTT. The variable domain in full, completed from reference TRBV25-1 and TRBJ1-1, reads EADIYQTPRYLVIGTGKKITLECSQTMGHDKMYWYQQDPGMELHLIHYSYGVNSTEKGDLSSESTVSRIRTEHFPLTLESARPSHTSQYLCASSDHHTEAFFGQGTRLTVV.

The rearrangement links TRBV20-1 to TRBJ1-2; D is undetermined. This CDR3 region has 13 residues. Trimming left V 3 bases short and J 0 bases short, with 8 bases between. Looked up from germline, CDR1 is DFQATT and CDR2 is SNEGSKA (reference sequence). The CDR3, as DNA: TGCAGTGCTAGGGGCAGCCCTAACTATGGCTACACCTTC. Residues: CSARGSPNYGYTF.

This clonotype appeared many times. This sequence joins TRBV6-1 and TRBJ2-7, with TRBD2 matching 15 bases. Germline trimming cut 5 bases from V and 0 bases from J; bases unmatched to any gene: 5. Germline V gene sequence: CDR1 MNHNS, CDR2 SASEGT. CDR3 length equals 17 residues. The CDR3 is CASSTGTSGRFSYEQYF. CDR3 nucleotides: TGTGCCAGCAGTACCGGGACTAGCGGGAGGTTCTCCTACGAGCAGTACTTC.

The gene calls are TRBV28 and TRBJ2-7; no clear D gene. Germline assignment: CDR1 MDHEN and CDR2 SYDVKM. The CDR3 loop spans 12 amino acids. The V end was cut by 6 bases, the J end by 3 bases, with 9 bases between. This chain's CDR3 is CASSIGLYEQYF. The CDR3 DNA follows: TGTGCCAGCAGCATAGGGCTCTACGAGCAGTACTTC.

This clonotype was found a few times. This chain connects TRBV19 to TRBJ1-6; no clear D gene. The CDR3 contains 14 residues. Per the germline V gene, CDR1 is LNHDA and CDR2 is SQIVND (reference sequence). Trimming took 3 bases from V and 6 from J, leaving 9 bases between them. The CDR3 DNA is TGTGCCAGTAGTATCGCGCAGACTAATTCACCCCTCCACTTT. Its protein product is CASSIAQTNSPLHF.

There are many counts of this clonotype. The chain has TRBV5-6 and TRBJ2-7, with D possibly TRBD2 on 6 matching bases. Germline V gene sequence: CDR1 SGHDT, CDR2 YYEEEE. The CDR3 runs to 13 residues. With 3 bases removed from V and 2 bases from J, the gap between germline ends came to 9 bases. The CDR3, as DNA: TGTGCCAGCAGCTCTGGGGGGACCTACGAGCAGTACTTC. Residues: CASSSGGTYEQYF. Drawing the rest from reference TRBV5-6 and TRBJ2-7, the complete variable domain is DAGVTQSPTHLIKTRGQQVTLRCSPKSGHDTVSWYQQALGQGPQFIFQYYEEEERQRGNFPDRFSGHQFPNYSSELNVNALLLGDSALYLCASSSGGTYEQYFGPGTRLTVT.

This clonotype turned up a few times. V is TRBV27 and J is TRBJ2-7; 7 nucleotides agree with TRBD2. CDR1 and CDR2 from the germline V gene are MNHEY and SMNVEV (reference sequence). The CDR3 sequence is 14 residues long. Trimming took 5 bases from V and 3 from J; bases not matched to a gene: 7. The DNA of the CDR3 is TGTGCCAGCAGTCCCTCTAGCGGAAACTACGAGCAGTACTTC. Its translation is CASSPSSGNYEQYF.

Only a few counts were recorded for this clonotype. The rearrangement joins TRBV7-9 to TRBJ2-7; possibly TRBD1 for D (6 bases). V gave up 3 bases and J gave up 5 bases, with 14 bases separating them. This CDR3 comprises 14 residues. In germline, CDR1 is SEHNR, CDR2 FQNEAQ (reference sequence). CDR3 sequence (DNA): TGTGCCAGCAGCTTCGTTACAGGGCTAAACGAGCAGTACTTC. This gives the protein CASSFVTGLNEQYF.

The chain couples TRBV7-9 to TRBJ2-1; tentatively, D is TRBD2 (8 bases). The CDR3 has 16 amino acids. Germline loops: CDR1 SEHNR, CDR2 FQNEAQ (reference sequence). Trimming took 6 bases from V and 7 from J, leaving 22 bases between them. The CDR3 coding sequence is TGTGCCAGCAGTGCGCGCGGGACTAGGGGGCTTAATGAGCAGTTCTTC. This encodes CASSARGTRGLNEQFF.

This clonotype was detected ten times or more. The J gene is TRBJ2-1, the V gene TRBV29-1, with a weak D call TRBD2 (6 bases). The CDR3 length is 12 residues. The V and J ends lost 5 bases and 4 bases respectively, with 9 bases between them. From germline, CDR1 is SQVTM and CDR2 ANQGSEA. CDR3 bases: TGCAGCGTTCCCGGGAGTTACAATGAGCAGTTCTTC. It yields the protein CSVPGSYNEQFF.

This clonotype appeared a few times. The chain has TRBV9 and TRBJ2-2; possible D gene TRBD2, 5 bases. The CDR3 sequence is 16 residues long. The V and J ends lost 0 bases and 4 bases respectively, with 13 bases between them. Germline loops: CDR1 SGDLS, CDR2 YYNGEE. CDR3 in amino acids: CASSVGSADFTGELFF. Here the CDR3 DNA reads TGTGCCAGCAGCGTAGGTTCAGCGGACTTCACCGGGGAGCTGTTTTTT.

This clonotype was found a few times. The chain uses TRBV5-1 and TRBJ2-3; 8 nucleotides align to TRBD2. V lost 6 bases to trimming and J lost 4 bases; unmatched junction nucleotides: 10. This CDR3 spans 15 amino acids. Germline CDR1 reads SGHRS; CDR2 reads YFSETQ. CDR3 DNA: TGCGCCAGCAAAAGTAGCGGGAATATCGCAGATACGCAGTATTTT. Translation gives CASKSSGNIADTQYF.

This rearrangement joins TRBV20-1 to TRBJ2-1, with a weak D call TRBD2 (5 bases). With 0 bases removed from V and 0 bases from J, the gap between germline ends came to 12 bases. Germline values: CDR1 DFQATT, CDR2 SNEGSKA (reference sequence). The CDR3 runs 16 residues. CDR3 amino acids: CSARDLRRNSYNEQFF. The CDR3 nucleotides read TGCAGTGCTAGAGACCTAAGGAGGAACTCCTACAATGAGCAGTTCTTC.

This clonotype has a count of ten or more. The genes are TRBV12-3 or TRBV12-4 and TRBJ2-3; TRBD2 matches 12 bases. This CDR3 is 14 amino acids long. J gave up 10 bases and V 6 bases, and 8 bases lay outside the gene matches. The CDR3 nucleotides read TGTGCCAGCAGCCCGACTAGCGGGAGTTCAGCGCAGTATTTT. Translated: CASSPTSGSSAQYF.

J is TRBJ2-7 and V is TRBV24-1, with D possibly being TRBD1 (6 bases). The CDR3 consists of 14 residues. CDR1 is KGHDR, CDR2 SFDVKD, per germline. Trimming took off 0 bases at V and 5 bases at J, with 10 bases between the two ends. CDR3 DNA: TGTGCCACCAGTGATTTGCGTGGGGGCCACGAGCAGTACTTC. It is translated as CATSDLRGGHEQYF.